This TCR delta chain comes out of a study of gamma-delta T cells after stem cell transplantation. TCRdb redid clone calling on the RT-PCR reads using CATT. The table has roughly 2,500 delta-chain clones, 5.6% seen once. As for this clone: The protein TCRdb lists belongs to a much larger clone and differs from this DNA's translation at residue 10, which points to a read error; the protein shown is made from the DNA.

J lost 0 bases, V lost 2 bases, and 20 bases had no gene match. Germline CDR1 and CDR2: GEAIGNYY and EKD. The CDR3 has 21 residues. The chain joins TRDV2 to TRDJ1; 10 bases map to TRDD3. This clonotype originated in a human donor. It is not recorded whose cells these are; they may come from a transplant donor. The specimen was gamma-delta T cells. The CDR3 region has the DNA TGTGCCTGTGACAATCTTAGGGGCTCGAGTACTGGGGGATTCGACACCGATAAACTCATCTTT. This encodes CACDNLRGSSTGGFDTDKLIF.